The 18 T cell receptor beta chains given below trace back to one sample, sequenced in a study of CD8 T cells in Susac syndrome. cDNA came from approximately 0.5 to 1 ug RNA primed by random hexamers. A single record per CDR3 protein comes from TCRdb applying MiXCR to the immunoSEQ multiplex PCR reads. The sample contains about 400,000 distinct CDR3 sequences, more than 80% of which appear only once. Sequencing input: CD8+ T cells from PBMCs. The receptors shown here come from a human donor with multiple sclerosis.

The gene calls are TRBV6-5 and TRBJ2-6; perhaps TRBD1 as D (5 bases). The V and J ends lost 0 bases and 4 bases respectively, with 10 bases between them. In germline, CDR1 is MNHEY, CDR2 SVGAGI. The CDR3 totals 16 residues. This CDR3 reads CASSYSKAGGANVLTF. CDR3 bases: TGTGCCAGCAGTTACTCGAAGGCAGGGGGGGCCAACGTCCTGACTTTC.

The genes are TRBV11-2 and TRBJ2-4; D is possibly TRBD2 (5 bases). The length of the CDR3 is 15 residues. CDR1 is SGHAT and CDR2 is FQNNGV in the germline V gene. Trimming shortened V by 3 bases and J by 1 base, and 10 bases separated the two germline ends. The CDR3 sequence: CASSFSSLAKNIQYF. The CDR3 nucleotides read TGTGCCAGCAGCTTTTCTAGCTTGGCCAAAAACATTCAGTACTTC.

The V and J genes are TRBV4-1 and TRBJ2-2; D is undetermined. CDR1 is MGHRA, CDR2 YSYEKL, per germline. The CDR3 is 17 amino acids. V was pared by 0 bases and J by 0 bases, with 11 bases between. The CDR3 DNA reads TGCGCCAGCAGCCAAGATAGGCAGATTGCGAACACCGGGGAGCTGTTTTTT. This codes for CASSQDRQIANTGELFF.

This rearrangement joins TRBV6-5 to TRBJ2-7; 10 bases fit TRBD1. The V segment lost 5 bases and the J segment 0 bases; nucleotides outside the gene matches: 4. There are 15 residues in the CDR3. The germline gives CDR1 MNHEY, CDR2 SVGAGI. CDR3 sequence reads: CASSHRDRGSYEQYF. In DNA form, the CDR3 reads TGTGCCAGCAGTCACCGGGACAGGGGCTCCTACGAGCAGTACTTC.

The V and J genes are TRBV6-1 and TRBJ1-5; D is possibly TRBD1 (6 bases). V was clipped by 6 bases and J by 5 bases, with 14 bases between them. The CDR3 loop spans 14 amino acids. In germline, CDR1 is MNHNS, CDR2 SASEGT. The CDR3 protein is CASSWTEGDQPQHF. CDR3 in DNA: TGTGCCAGCAGCTGGACAGAGGGGGATCAGCCCCAGCATTTT.

The chain couples TRBV27 to TRBJ2-1; TRBD2 agrees at 9 bases. Looked up from germline, CDR1 is MNHEY and CDR2 is SMNVEV (reference sequence). This CDR3 spans 14 amino acids. J gave up 6 bases and V 6 bases, and 6 bases lay outside the gene matches. DNA for the CDR3: TGTGCCAGCAGCCTAGCGGGATATGGCAATGAGCAGTTCTTC. This encodes CASSLAGYGNEQFF.

This chain links TRBV2 with TRBJ2-7; 12 bases line up with TRBD1. J was trimmed by 3 bases and V by 6 bases; bases with no gene match: 6. The CDR3 has 15 residues. The V gene's germline CDR1 is SNHLY and CDR2 FYNNEI. CDR3 in amino acids: CASREGTGGFYEQYF. CDR3 coding DNA: TGTGCCAGCAGGGAGGGGACAGGGGGCTTCTACGAGCAGTACTTC.

J is TRBJ2-7 and V is TRBV27; 7 bases agree with TRBD2. The germline V gene has CDR1 MNHEY and CDR2 SMNVEV (reference sequence). The CDR3 spans 15 residues. V was pared by 2 bases and J by 0 bases, with 4 bases of the junction left unmatched. Here the CDR3 reads CASSLAWGGSYEQYF. As DNA, the CDR3 is TGTGCCAGCAGTTTAGCGTGGGGGGGCTCCTACGAGCAGTACTTC.

The V call is TRBV4-1, the J call TRBJ1-2, with D possibly being TRBD1 (5 bases). V gave up 6 bases and J gave up 3 bases, with 17 bases separating them. CDR3 length: 15 residues. Germline loops: CDR1 MGHRA, CDR2 YSYEKL. CDR3: CASRPFSGGDYGYTF. CDR3 nucleotides: TGCGCCAGCAGACCATTTTCGGGAGGGGACTATGGCTACACCTTC.

This chain uses TRBV11-2 with TRBJ2-3; 11 bases align to TRBD2. V shed 3 bases and J 3 bases; nucleotides not matched to a gene: 11. The CDR3 sequence is 18 residues long. The germline gives CDR1 SGHAT, CDR2 FQNNGV. As DNA, the CDR3 is TGTGCCAGCAGCTTTCTAGCGGGGGGTCCATTTTTTACAGATACGCAGTATTTT. This translates into CASSFLAGGPFFTDTQYF.

The V and J genes are TRBV19 and TRBJ2-1; D is possibly TRBD2 (6 bases). V gave up 1 base and J gave up 0 bases, with 10 bases separating them. This CDR3 is 16 amino acids long. Germline V lookup: CDR1 LNHDA, CDR2 SQIVND (reference sequence). As DNA, the CDR3 is TGTGCCAGTAGTATAGGACTAGGCAGCTCCTACAATGAGCAGTTCTTC. Encoded protein: CASSIGLGSSYNEQFF.

This chain joins TRBV19 and TRBJ1-5; no clear D. Looked up from germline, CDR1 is LNHDA and CDR2 is SQIVND (reference sequence). Trimming pared 3 bases from V and 7 bases from J, leaving 19 bases between. The length of the CDR3 is 16 residues. Here the CDR3 DNA reads TGTGCCAGTAGTATGGCCCCCTCAGGACTCGGACAGCCCCAGCATTTT. It yields the protein CASSMAPSGLGQPQHF.

The chain links TRBV29-1 to TRBJ2-7; TRBD2 aligns across 7 bases. Looked up from germline, CDR1 is SQVTM and CDR2 is ANQGSEA. The CDR3 runs 14 residues. Unmatched junction bases numbered 7, after V lost 4 bases and J lost 1 base. The CDR3 protein is CSVALAGESYEQYF. As DNA, the CDR3 is TGCAGCGTTGCCCTGGCGGGGGAGTCCTACGAGCAGTACTTC.

The count of this clonotype is one. The chain couples TRBV3-1 to TRBJ2-7; 9 bases are shared with TRBD2. CDR3 length: 18 amino acids. Germline CDR1 LGHDT, CDR2 YNNKEL (reference sequence). Trimming took 4 bases from V and 3 from J; bases not matched to a gene: 16. The CDR3 DNA reads as TGTGCCAGCAGCCCAGAAGGACTATCCGGGACTAGCTACTACGAGCAGTACTTC. Translated, it gives CASSPEGLSGTSYYEQYF.

The V gene is TRBV5-1, the J gene TRBJ2-5; 13 bases are a match to TRBD2. The CDR3 covers 15 residues. From germline, CDR1 is SGHRS and CDR2 YFSETQ. With V trimmed by 2 bases and J by 3 bases, 1 base remained unmatched. The CDR3 nucleotides are TGCGCCAGCAGCTTTGGACTAGCGGGAGAAGAGACCCAGTACTTC. Translated: CASSFGLAGEETQYF.

The chain links TRBV18 to TRBJ1-2; D not certain. Looked up from germline, CDR1 is KGHSH and CDR2 is LQKENI. The CDR3 runs to 16 residues. V was trimmed by 3 bases and J by 4 bases, leaving 18 bases between them. The CDR3 DNA reads TGTGCCAGCTCACCCTACTTTTTGGCCTTCCTCTATGGCTACACCTTC. Protein product: CASSPYFLAFLYGYTF. Together with reference TRBV18 and TRBJ1-2, the CDR3 gives the full variable domain: NAGVMQNPRHLVRRRGQEARLRCSPMKGHSHVYWYRQLPEEGLKFMVYLQKENIIDESGMPKERFSAEFPKEGPSILRIQQVVRGDSAAYFCASSPYFLAFLYGYTFGSGTRLTVV.

This rearrangement joins TRBV27 to TRBJ2-6; D ambiguous. The CDR3 has 14 residues. Per germline, CDR1 MNHEY and CDR2 SMNVEV (reference sequence). With 4 bases removed from V and 4 bases from J, the gap between germline ends came to 8 bases. The CDR3 sequence is CASSSMGGANVLTF. The DNA for the CDR3 is TGTGCCAGCAGTTCCATGGGAGGGGCCAACGTCCTGACTTTC.

The chain carries TRBV29-1 and TRBJ2-1; weak D call: TRBD1 (5 bases). Between the trimmed V and J ends, which lost 0 bases and 8 bases, there was a span of 20 bases. This CDR3 spans 16 amino acids. Germline V gene data show CDR1 as SQVTM and CDR2 as ANQGSEA. CDR3 in DNA: TGCAGCGTTGAAGATTTGGACAACAGTCACGGCTATGAGCAGTTCTTC. Protein sequence: CSVEDLDNSHGYEQFF.